Listed here is a single T cell receptor beta chain. Only in-frame clones appear in the TCRdb table, and some are missing; sequencing was by immunoSEQ multiplex PCR. This sample has about 140,000 clones, with about four fifths found just once. The source of the sample is a study of blood T cell repertoires in COVID-19. V was shortened by 2 bases and J by 2 bases, with 9 bases between the two germline ends. Germline CDR1 is MNHNS and CDR2 is SASEGT. The CDR3 spans 14 residues. The receptor's source is a woman in her late teens or twenties who had been exposed to COVID-19. The sequencing sample was made of PBMCs or T cells enriched from blood (not recorded which). The chain links TRBV6-1 to TRBJ1-2; tentatively, D is TRBD1 (6 bases). The CDR3 DNA sequence: TGTGCCAGCAGTGAACCAGGGGTAAACTATGGCTACACCTTC. It codes for CASSEPGVNYGYTF.